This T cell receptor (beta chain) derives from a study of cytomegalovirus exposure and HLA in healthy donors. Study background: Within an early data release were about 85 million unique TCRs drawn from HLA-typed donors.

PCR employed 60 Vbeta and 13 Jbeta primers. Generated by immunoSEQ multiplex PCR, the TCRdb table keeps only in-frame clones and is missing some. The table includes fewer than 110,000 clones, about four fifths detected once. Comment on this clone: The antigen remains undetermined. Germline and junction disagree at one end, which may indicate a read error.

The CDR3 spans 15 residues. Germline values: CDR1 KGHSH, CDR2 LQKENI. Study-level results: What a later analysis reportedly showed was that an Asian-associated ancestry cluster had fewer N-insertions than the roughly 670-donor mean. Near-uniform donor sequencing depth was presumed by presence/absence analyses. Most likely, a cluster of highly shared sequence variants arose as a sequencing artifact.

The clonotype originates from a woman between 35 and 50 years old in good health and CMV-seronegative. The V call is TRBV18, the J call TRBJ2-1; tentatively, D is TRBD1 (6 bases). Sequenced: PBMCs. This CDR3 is CASLPPSDRSNEQFF. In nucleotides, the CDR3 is TGTGCCAGCTTACCACCCTCGGACAGATCCAATGAGCAGTTCTTC.